This T cell receptor beta chain was sequenced for a study of shared clonotypes between healthy human individuals. Details on this clone: Within the sample, other DNA sequences also encode this same CDR3.

This CDR3 spans 14 amino acids. The V end was cut by 2 bases, the J end by 0 bases, with 7 bases between. Germline V gene data show CDR1 as LNHDA and CDR2 as SQIVND (reference sequence). The data were produced by immunoSEQ multiplex PCR, yet TCRdb's version contains in-frame clones alone and is incomplete. The profile shows millions of clones, roughly 92% of them singletons. Source material: naive CD4+ T cells sorted from blood. Subset defined: CD45RA+ positively selected. This chain connects TRBV19 to TRBJ1-1, with unresolved D. The receptor was isolated from a man between 18 and 29 years old in good health. The CDR3 sequence: CASSISGLNTEAFF. The CDR3 region has the DNA TGTGCCAGTAGTATATCGGGGTTGAACACTGAAGCTTTCTTT. Full variable domain (outside the CDR3, taken from reference TRBV19 and TRBJ1-1): DGGITQSPKYLFRKEGQNVTLSCEQNLNHDAMYWYRQDPGQGLRLIYYSQIVNDFQKGDIAEGYSVSREKKESFPLTVTSAQKNPTAFYLCASSISGLNTEAFFGQGTRLTVV.